This TCR beta chain comes out of a study of T cell repertoires in cytomegalovirus infection. Note on this clonotype: Its specificity is unknown. An end of the junction does not agree with germline; a read error may underlie this.

Findings of the study overall: HLA-C-restricted CMV clonotypes gave the most frequent clonotype in two of eight donors.

This CDR3 region has 12 residues. Using its own MiXCR run on the reads, TCRdb lists one record per CDR3 protein. The sample has nearly 700,000 distinct CDR3 sequences; 33% are singletons. The TCR was taken from a human donor in good health (CMV status not recorded). Some clones in this sample may be carry-over from other donors' samples. This chain connects TRBV5-3 to TRBJ1-2; no clear D. TRBV5-3 is classed as an ORF, of uncertain function. The sequencing used cultured PBMCs, collected from culture after CMV antigen stimulation. The CDR3 nucleotides are TGTGCCAGCAGCTTCGGACGGGGTGGCTACACCTTC. Translated: CASSFGRGGYTF.